This note documents a single TCR beta chain sequence. This table comes from immunoSEQ multiplex PCR, and its TCRdb copy is limited to in-frame clones, with some not included. The sample contains fewer than 25,000 clones, 89% of which appear only once. The data are from a study of blood T cell repertoires in COVID-19. Study-level background: The study drew acute and convalescent COVID-19 samples from the United States, Italy and Spain.

V shed 6 bases and J shed 0 bases, with 12 bases lying between them. The germline CDR1 and CDR2 sequences are MNHEY and SVGAGI. This CDR3 has 15 residues. The rearrangement joins TRBV6-5 to TRBJ1-3; maybe TRBD1 (6 bases). The sequencing sample was made of peripheral blood. The receptor's source is a man between 65 and 85 years old with acute or convalescent COVID-19. CDR3 nucleotide sequence: TGTGCCAGCAGCCAAACAGGGCTCTCTGGAAACACCATATATTTT. Its translation is CASSQTGLSGNTIYF.